One T cell receptor beta chain is described in this entry. With 3 bases removed from V and 2 bases from J, the gap between germline ends came to 17 bases. The germline V gene encodes CDR1 SGHRS and CDR2 YFSETQ. The CDR3 loop spans 16 amino acids. Repertoires were generated with immunoSEQ multiplex PCR, while TCRdb's copy carries only in-frame clones and drops some. The table shows about 280,000 clones, with around nine tenths occurring only once. This sample is drawn from a study of blood T cell repertoires in COVID-19. Study details: Some COVID-19 samples were acute and others convalescent; all came from the United States, Italy and Spain. The analysed material was cDNA or gDNA that came from T cells, B-cell-depleted T cells, or PBMCs.

The specimen sequenced was PBMCs or T cells enriched from blood (not recorded which). The rearrangement joins TRBV5-1 to TRBJ2-5, with D tentatively TRBD2 (5 bases). The sequence was collected from a woman between 40 and 50 years old who had recovered from COVID-19. The CDR3 nucleotides are TGCGCCAGCAGCTATACCTCTCGGCGGGCACAAGAGACCCAGTACTTC. It encodes CASSYTSRRAQETQYF.